This T cell receptor (beta chain) was found in a study of blood T cell repertoires in COVID-19. The table came from immunoSEQ multiplex PCR; TCRdb's copy has only in-frame clones and leaves some out. The sample has about 280,000 clones; less than 90% are singletons. With 1 base removed from V and 0 bases from J, the gap between germline ends came to 12 bases. This CDR3 is 17 amino acids long. Germline V CDR1 and CDR2: MGHRA, YSYEKL. The chain has TRBV4-1 and TRBJ2-2; a possible D gene is TRBD2 (5 bases). The clonotype comes from a human donor in a cohort sampled during active COVID-19. Sequenced material: peripheral blood. CDR3 nucleotides: TGCGCCAGCAGCCAAGCAGTAAGCGGATCGAACACCGGGGAGCTGTTTTTT. Protein product: CASSQAVSGSNTGELFF.